This T cell receptor beta chain was sequenced during a study of shared clonotypes between healthy human individuals. General study results and limits: Sharing across four donors was highest in naive CD4 (around 5%) and lowest in memory CD8 (approximately 0.4%). There were few donors, and this limited the genetic and exposure-history diversity represented.

The V gene lost 5 bases and the J gene lost 0 bases, with 7 bases spanning the gap. From germline, CDR1 is SGHNT and CDR2 YENEEA. CDR3 length equals 14 residues. A note on this clone: Its antigen is still unknown.

CD8 cells classed as naive were CD45RO-negative and positively selected for CCR7, excluding terminally differentiated effector memory CD45RA+ cells. Produced via immunoSEQ multiplex PCR; TCRdb's table is partial and in-frame only. This repertoire shows some 2 million clones, about 95% found once; its top ten account for 1.1%. The rearrangement links TRBV11-3 to TRBJ2-2; no clear D gene. The clonotype was recovered from a man aged 18 to 30 in good health. The sequenced sample consisted of naive CD8+ T cells sorted from blood. This chain's CDR3 is CASSPWPNTGELFF. CDR3 DNA: TGTGCCAGCAGCCCTTGGCCGAACACCGGGGAGCTGTTTTTT. Full variable domain (missing parts from reference TRBV11-3 and TRBJ2-2): EAGVVQSPRYKIIEKKQPVAFWCNPISGHNTLYWYLQNLGQGPELLIRYENEEAVDDSQLPKDRFSAERLKGVDSTLKIQPAELGDSAVYLCASSPWPNTGELFFGEGSRLTVL.